The 2 T cell receptor beta chains given below trace back to one sample, sequenced in a study of T cells in Graves' hyperthyroidism and ophthalmopathy. Amplification yielded TCR beta CDR3 regions, with RNA transcripts as the source. With the HTBI primer set, the TCR CDR3 went through a first round of RT-PCR. TCRdb reprocessed the multiplex PCR reads with MiXCR, giving one entry per CDR3 protein. The table has about 480,000 distinct CDR3 sequences, approximately 22% seen once; the top ten hold about 53%. The sequenced material came from blood. The source is a woman in her sixties or seventies with Graves' ophthalmopathy.

This clonotype was observed many times. The chain links TRBV7-2 to TRBJ2-2; the match to TRBD2 covers 14 bases. V was pared by 6 bases and J by 6 bases, with 12 bases of the junction left unmatched. From germline, CDR1 is SGHTA and CDR2 FQGNSA. The CDR3 is 18 amino acids. CDR3 sequence (DNA): TGTGCCAGCAGTCCGGGACTAGCGGGAGACAGAAAAGCCGGGGAGCTGTTTTTT. Protein sequence: CASSPGLAGDRKAGELFF.

There are many counts of this clonotype. The chain has TRBV20-1 and TRBJ2-1, with 16 bases aligning to TRBD2. Germline values: CDR1 DFQATT, CDR2 SNEGSKA (reference sequence). CDR3 size: 14 residues. The V gene end was trimmed by 5 bases and the J gene end by 9 bases; junction bases not matched to a gene: 4. This CDR3 reads CSAGTSGRASEQFF. CDR3 DNA: TGCAGTGCTGGGACTAGCGGGAGGGCCAGTGAGCAGTTCTTC.